This TCR beta chain was sequenced in a study of human T cells and chemical hapten exposure. In its sample, this clonotype was seen a few times. The germline V gene has CDR1 SGHKS and CDR2 YYEKEE (reference sequence). This CDR3 contains 14 residues. V lost 0 bases, J lost 1 base, and 4 bases lay in between. The time point is: patch test 1, 2 weeks after DPC sensitization. Stated treatment: therapeutic diphenylcyclopropenone sensitization with weekly scalp DPC. TCRdb used MiXCR to reprocess the RACE reads, holding one entry per CDR3 protein. Counted here are 95,000 to 150,000 distinct CDR3 sequences, around 13% occurring once; the ten biggest clones make up around 0.99%.

This TCR derives from a man between 18 and 29 years old with alopecia areata. Some clones in this sample may be carry-over from other donors' samples. Material: whole blood, obtained in connection with sensitization to the hapten diphenylcyclopropenone (DPC). This rearrangement joins TRBV5-5 to TRBJ2-2; D is unresolved. DNA for the CDR3: TGTGCCAGCAGCTTGGCTCTGAACACCGGGGAGCTGTTTTTT. The encoded protein is CASSLALNTGELFF.